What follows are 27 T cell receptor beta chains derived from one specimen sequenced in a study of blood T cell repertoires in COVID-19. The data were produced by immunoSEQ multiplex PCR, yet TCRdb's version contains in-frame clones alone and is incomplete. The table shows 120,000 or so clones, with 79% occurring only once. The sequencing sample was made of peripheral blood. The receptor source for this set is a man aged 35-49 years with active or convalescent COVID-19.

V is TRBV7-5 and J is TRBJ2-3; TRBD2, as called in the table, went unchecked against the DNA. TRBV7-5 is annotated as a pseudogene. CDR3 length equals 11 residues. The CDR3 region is CVSPPPSTQYF. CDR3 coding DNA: TGTGTCAGCCCGCCCCCGAGTACGCAGTATTTT.

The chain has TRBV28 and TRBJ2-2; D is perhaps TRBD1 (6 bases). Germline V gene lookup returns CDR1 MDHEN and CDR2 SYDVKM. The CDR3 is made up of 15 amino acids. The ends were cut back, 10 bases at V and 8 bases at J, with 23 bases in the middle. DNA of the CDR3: TGTGCCACCCGCTGGACAGCTGAGAATTTAGGGGAGCTGTTTTTT. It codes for CATRWTAENLGELFF. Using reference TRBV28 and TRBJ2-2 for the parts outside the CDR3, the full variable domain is DVKVTQSSRYLVKRTGEKVFLECVQDMDHENMFWYRQDPGLGLRLIYFSYDVKMKEKGDIPEGYSVSREKKERFSLILESASTNQTSMYLCATRWTAENLGELFFGEGSRLTVL.

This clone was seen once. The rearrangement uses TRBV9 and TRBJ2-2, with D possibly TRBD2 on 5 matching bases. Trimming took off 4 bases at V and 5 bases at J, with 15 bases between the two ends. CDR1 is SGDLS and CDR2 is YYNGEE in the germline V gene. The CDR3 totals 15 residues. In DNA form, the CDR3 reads TGTGCCAGCAGCCCGTACGAGGGTTTGACCGGGGAGCTGTTTTTT. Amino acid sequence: CASSPYEGLTGELFF.

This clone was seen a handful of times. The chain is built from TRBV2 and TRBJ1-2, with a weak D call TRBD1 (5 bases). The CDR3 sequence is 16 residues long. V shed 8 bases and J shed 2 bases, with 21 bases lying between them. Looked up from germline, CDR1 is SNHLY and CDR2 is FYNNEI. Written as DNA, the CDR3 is TGTGCCAGCGCACCGAGGGGAGGGCAGACCAACTATGGCTACACCTTC. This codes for CASAPRGGQTNYGYTF.

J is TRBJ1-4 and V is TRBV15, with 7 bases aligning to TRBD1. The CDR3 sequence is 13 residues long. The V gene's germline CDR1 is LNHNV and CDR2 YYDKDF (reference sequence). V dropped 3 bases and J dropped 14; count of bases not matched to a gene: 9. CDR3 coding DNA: TGTGCCACCAGCAGGGATAGACAGGGATCGCTGTTTTTT. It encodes CATSRDRQGSLFF.

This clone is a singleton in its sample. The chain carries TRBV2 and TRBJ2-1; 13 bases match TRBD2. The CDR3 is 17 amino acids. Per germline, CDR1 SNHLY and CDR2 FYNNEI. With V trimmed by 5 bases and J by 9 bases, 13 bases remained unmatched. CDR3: CASSPPSTSGRGGEQFF. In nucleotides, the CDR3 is TGTGCCAGCAGTCCCCCCAGTACTAGCGGGAGGGGAGGTGAGCAGTTCTTC.

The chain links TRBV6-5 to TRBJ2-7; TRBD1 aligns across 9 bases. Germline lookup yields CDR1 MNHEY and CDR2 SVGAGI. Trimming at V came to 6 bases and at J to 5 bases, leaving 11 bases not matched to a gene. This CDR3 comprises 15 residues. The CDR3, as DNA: TGTGCCAGCAGCCGAACAGCAGGGGACAGGGACGAGCAGTACTTC. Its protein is CASSRTAGDRDEQYF.

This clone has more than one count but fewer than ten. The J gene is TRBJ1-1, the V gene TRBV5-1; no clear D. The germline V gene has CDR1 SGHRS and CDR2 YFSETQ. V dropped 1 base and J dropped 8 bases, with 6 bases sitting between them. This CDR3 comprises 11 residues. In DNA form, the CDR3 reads TGCGCCAGCAGCTTGAACTCGGAAGCTTTCTTT. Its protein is CASSLNSEAFF.

The CDR3 sequence: CASSSYLTPGWAGTDKETQYF. The DNA of the CDR3 is TGCGCCAGCAGCTCTTACTTAACTCCAGGGTGGGCCGGGACTGATAAAGAGACCCAGTACTTC. This chain links TRBV5-1 with TRBJ2-5; weak D call: TRBD2 (6 bases). The CDR3 sequence is 21 residues long. V was pared by 3 bases and J by 3 bases, with 33 bases between. In germline, CDR1 is SGHRS, CDR2 YFSETQ.

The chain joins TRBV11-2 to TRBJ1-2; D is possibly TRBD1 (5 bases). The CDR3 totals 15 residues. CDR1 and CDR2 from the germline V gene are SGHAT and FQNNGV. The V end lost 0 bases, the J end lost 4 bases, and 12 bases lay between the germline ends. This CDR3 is CASSLDRSTAYGYTF. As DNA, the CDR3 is TGTGCCAGCAGCTTAGATAGGTCGACAGCCTATGGCTACACCTTC. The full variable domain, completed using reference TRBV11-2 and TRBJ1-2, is EAGVAQSPRYKIIEKRQSVAFWCNPISGHATLYWYQQILGQGPKLLIQFQNNGVVDDSQLPKDRFSAERLKGVDSTLKIQPAKLEDSAVYLCASSLDRSTAYGYTFGSGTRLTVV.

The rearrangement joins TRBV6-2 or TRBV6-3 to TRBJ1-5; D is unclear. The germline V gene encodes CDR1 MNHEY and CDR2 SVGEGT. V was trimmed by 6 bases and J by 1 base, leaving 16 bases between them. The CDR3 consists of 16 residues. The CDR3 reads CASSAKGRLSNQPQHF. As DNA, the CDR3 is TGTGCCAGCAGCGCTAAGGGCCGACTAAGCAATCAGCCCCAGCATTTT.

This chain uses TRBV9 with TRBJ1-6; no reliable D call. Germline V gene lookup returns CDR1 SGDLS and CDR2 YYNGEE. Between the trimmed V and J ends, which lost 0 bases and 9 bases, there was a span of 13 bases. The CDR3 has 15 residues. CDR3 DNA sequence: TGTGCCAGCAGCGTAGACGTGGGAGGAGTTTCACCCCTCCACTTT. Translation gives CASSVDVGGVSPLHF.

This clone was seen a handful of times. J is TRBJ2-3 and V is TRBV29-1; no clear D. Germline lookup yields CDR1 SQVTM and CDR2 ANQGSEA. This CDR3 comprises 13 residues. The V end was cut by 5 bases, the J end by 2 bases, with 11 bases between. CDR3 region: CSVRVVHTDTQYF. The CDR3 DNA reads TGCAGCGTTCGGGTAGTCCACACAGATACGCAGTATTTT.

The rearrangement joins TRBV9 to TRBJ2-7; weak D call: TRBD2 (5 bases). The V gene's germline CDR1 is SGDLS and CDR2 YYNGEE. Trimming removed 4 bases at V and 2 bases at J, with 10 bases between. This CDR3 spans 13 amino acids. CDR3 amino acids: CASSPGGTYEQYF. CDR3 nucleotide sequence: TGTGCCAGCAGCCCAGGAGGTACCTACGAGCAGTACTTC.

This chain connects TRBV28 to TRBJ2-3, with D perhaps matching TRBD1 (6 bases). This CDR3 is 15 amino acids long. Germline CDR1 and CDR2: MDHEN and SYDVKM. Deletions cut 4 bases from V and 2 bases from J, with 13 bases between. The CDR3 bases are TGTGCCAGCAGTTCCTCGACAGGTTACACAGATACGCAGTATTTT. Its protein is CASSSSTGYTDTQYF.

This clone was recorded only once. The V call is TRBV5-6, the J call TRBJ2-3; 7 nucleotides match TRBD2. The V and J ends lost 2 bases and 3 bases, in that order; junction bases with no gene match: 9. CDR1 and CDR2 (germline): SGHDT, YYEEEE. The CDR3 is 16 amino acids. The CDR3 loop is CASSFSGIGRTDTQYF. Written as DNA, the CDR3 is TGTGCCAGCAGCTTCAGCGGGATTGGTAGGACAGATACGCAGTATTTT.

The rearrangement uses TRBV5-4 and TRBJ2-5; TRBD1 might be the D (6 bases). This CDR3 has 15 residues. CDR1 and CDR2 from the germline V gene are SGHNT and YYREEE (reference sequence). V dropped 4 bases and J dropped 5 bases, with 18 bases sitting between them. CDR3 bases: TGTGCCAGCAGCCCCAAGTTGGGGGCCCGGGAGACCCAGTACTTC. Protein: CASSPKLGARETQYF.

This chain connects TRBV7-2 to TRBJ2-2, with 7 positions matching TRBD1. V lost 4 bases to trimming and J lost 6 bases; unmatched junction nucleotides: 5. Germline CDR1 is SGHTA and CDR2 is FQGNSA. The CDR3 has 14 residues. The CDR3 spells CASSSMQGAGELFF. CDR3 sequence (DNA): TGTGCCAGCAGCTCGATGCAGGGGGCCGGGGAGCTGTTTTTT. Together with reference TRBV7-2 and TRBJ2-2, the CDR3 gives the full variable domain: GAGVSQSPSNKVTEKGKDVELRCDPISGHTALYWYRQSLGQGLEFLIYFQGNSAPDKSGLPSDRFSAERTGGSVSTLTIQRTQQEDSAVYLCASSSMQGAGELFFGEGSRLTVL.

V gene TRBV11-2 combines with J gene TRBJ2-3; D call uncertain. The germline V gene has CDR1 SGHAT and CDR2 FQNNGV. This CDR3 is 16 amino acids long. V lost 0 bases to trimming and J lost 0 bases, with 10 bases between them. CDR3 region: CASSLDLNPSTDTQYF. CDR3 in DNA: TGTGCCAGCAGCTTAGATCTAAACCCAAGCACAGATACGCAGTATTTT. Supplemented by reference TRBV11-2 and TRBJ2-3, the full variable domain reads EAGVAQSPRYKIIEKRQSVAFWCNPISGHATLYWYQQILGQGPKLLIQFQNNGVVDDSQLPKDRFSAERLKGVDSTLKIQPAKLEDSAVYLCASSLDLNPSTDTQYFGPGTRLTVL.

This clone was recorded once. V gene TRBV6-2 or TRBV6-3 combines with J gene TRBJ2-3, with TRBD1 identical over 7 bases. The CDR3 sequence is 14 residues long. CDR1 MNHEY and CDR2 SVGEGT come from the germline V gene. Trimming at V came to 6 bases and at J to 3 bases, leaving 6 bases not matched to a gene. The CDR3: CASSPDRETDTQYF. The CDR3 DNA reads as TGTGCCAGCAGCCCAGACAGGGAAACAGATACGCAGTATTTT.

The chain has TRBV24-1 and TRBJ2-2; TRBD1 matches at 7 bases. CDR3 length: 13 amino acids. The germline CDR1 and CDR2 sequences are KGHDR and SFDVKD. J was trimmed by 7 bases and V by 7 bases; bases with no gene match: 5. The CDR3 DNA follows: TGTGCCACCAGCCCAGGGGGTAACGGGGAGCTGTTTTTT. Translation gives CATSPGGNGELFF.

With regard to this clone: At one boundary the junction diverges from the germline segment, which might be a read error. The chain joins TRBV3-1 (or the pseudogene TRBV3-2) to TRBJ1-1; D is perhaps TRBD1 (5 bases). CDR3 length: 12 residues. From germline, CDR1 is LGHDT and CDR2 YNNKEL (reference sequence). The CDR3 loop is CASSLRYGGLIF. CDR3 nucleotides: TGTGCCAGCAGCTTAAGATACGGGGGACTCATTTTT.

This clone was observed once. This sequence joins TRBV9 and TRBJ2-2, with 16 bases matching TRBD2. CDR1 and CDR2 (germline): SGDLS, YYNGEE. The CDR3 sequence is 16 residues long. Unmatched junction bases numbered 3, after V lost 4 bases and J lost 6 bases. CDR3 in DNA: TGTGCCAGCAGCACGGGACTAGCGGGAGGGGCCGGGGAGCTGTTTTTT. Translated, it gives CASSTGLAGGAGELFF.

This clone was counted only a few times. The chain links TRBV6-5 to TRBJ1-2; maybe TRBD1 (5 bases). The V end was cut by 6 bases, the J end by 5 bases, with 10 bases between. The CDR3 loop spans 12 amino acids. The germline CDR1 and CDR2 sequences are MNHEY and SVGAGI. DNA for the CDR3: TGTGCCAGCAGATGGAAGGGGTATGGCTACACCTTC. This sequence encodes CASRWKGYGYTF.

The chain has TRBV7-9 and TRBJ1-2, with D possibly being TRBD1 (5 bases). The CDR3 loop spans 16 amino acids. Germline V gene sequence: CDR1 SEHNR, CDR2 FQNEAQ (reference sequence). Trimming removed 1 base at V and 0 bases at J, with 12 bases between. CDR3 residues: CASSLEQALANYGYTF. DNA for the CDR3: TGTGCCAGCAGCTTAGAACAGGCCCTAGCTAACTATGGCTACACCTTC.

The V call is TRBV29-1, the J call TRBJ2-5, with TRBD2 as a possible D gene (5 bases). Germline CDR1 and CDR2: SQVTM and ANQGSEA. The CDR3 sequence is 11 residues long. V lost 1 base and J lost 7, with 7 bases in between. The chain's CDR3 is CSVEGRGTQYF. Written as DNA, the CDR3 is TGCAGCGTTGAAGGCCGGGGGACCCAGTACTTC.

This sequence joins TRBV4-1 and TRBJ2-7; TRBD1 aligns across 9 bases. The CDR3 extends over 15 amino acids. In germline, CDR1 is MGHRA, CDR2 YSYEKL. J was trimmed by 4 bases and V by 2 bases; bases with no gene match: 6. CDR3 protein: CASSQPTGGKYEQYF. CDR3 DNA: TGCGCCAGCAGCCAACCGACAGGGGGGAAATACGAGCAGTACTTC.